Listed here is a single T cell receptor beta chain. In the study's own analysis: Reference gene primer amplification gave nucleated cell count estimates. TCRdb keeps only in-frame clones here, not all; method: immunoSEQ multiplex PCR. V, J and clone size derive from that table, while D and trimming were established from the DNA sequence. This sample has approximately 190,000 clones; roughly 84% occur once, and the top ten carry 5% to 8%. This sample is part of a study of blood T cell repertoires in COVID-19. Study details: Spain, Italy and the United States supplied samples that represented acute and convalescent COVID-19. Sources were T cells, B-cell-depleted T cells, or PBMCs; the material itself was cDNA or gDNA.

The CDR3 has 17 amino acids. Germline V gene data show CDR1 as LGHNA and CDR2 as YSLEER. V lost 0 bases, J lost 5 bases, and 9 bases stayed unmatched. Sequenced material: peripheral blood. The rearrangement joins TRBV4-3 to TRBJ2-2; 7 bases are a match to TRBD1. This clonotype originated in a middle-aged woman who had recovered from COVID-19. The CDR3 protein is CASSQDNRGYMTGELFF. The DNA for the CDR3 is TGCGCCAGCAGCCAAGATAACAGGGGCTATATGACCGGGGAGCTGTTTTTT.